These T cell receptor beta chains were read from a single sample in a study of cytomegalovirus exposure and HLA in healthy donors. The protocol was immunoSEQ multiplex PCR, while the TCRdb copy is restricted to in-frame clones and leaves out a portion. The sample lists 150,000 to 200,000 clones; 85% were seen once. Sequencing was performed on PBMCs. Receptors were obtained from a man in his late teens or twenties in good health and CMV-seropositive. Both conserved end residues are part of each CDR3. D genes are given only for firm matches. Only some rows state a clone size, as once, few, many or a class for expanded clones.

j_gene | d_gene | abundance | v_gene | CDR3nt | CDR3aa
TRBJ2-1 | TRBD2 | - | TRBV6-4 | TGTGCCAGCAGTGGTGGGGCGGGAGAAGGATACAATGAGCAGTTCTTC | CASSGGAGEGYNEQFF
TRBJ2-1 | - | - | TRBV6-1 | TGTGCCAGCAAGATCAGCGGCTCCTACAATGAGCAGTTCTTC | CASKISGSYNEQFF
TRBJ1-2 | - | - | TRBV28 | TGTGCCAGCAGTTTATCCTCTACAGGGACCAGGGTGGTCGGCTACACCTTC | CASSLSSTGTRVVGYTF
TRBJ1-2 | TRBD1 | - | TRBV28 | TGTGCCAGCAGTTTACAAGGGGGCGCGTATGGCTACACCTTC | CASSLQGGAYGYTF
TRBJ1-2 | - | - | TRBV6-6 | TGTGCCAGCAGGAAAGACAGCTTCGCATATGGCTACACCTTC | CASRKDSFAYGYTF
TRBJ2-7 | - | - | TRBV28 | TGTGCCAGCAGTGAACTTAAACCGGAGGGGCTCACCTACGAGCAGTACTTC | CASSELKPEGLTYEQYF
TRBJ2-6 | - | once | TRBV5-1 | TGCGCCAGCAGCTCCGGGGGGCTTGGGGCCAACGTCCTGACTTTC | CASSSGGLGANVLTF
TRBJ2-7 | TRBD1 | - | TRBV27 | TGTGCCAGCAGTTTGTATCGGGACAGCTACGAGCAGTACTTC | CASSLYRDSYEQYF
TRBJ1-5 | - | - | TRBV1 | TGCACCAGCAGCCAAGACGGGACAGGGGAGCGCCGAGGCAATCAGCCCCAGCATTTT | CTSSQDGTGERRGNQPQHF
TRBJ2-1 | TRBD1 | - | TRBV7-9 | TGTGCCAGCAGTTGGGGGACAGGGTACGAGAATGAGCAGTTCTTC | CASSWGTGYENEQFF
TRBJ2-1 | TRBD2 | - | TRBV11-3 | TGTGCCAGCAGCCCTCGAGCTAGCGGGGGGGCAAATGAGCAGTTCTTC | CASSPRASGGANEQFF
TRBJ2-3 | TRBD1 | - | TRBV28 | TGTGCCAGCAGCCCCGGGACAGGGGCCTCAGATACGCAGTATTTT | CASSPGTGASDTQYF
TRBJ1-2 | TRBD1 | - | TRBV28 | TGTGCCAGCAACCCGGGACAGTCTAACTATGGCTACACCTTC | CASNPGQSNYGYTF
TRBJ1-1 | - | - | TRBV11-2 | TGTGCCAGCAGCCCGGGAGCCCGTGTGGGGACTGAAGCTTTCTTT | CASSPGARVGTEAFF
TRBJ1-1 | TRBD1 | - | TRBV5-4 | TGTGCCAGCAGGGGGGACAGGGGCGCGAACACTGAAGCTTTCTTT | CASRGDRGANTEAFF
TRBJ1-2 | - | - | TRBV10-2 | TGCGCCAGCAGTGAGTCGTTGATGGGGGGTAACTATGGCTACACCTTC | CASSESLMGGNYGYTF
TRBJ1-5 | - | - | TRBV28 | TGTGCCAGCAGTTTCAGCAGGGCGAGCAATCAGCCCCAGCATTTT | CASSFSRASNQPQHF
TRBJ2-2 | - | - | TRBV6-5 | TGTGCCAGCAGTTACGGGGCTACGAACACCGGGGAGCTGTTTTTT | CASSYGATNTGELFF
TRBJ2-1 | TRBD2 | - | TRBV19 | TGTGCCAGTAGTATTGGGAGCGGGAGTGGGACTGAGCAGTTCTTC | CASSIGSGSGTEQFF
TRBJ1-1 | TRBD1 | - | TRBV27 | TGTGCCAGCAGTTTAAGGGGGCGGATCACTGAAGCTTTCTTT | CASSLRGRITEAFF
TRBJ1-5 | - | - | TRBV6-6 | TGTGCCAGCAGTTCGGAGGGGATGGGCAATCAGCCCCAGCATTTT | CASSSEGMGNQPQHF
TRBJ1-4 | - | - | TRBV11-2 | TGTGCCAGCAGCTTAGATGTTCGGGGGGTCCCTAATGAAAAACTGTTTTTT | CASSLDVRGVPNEKLFF
TRBJ2-5 | - | few | TRBV2 | TGTGCCAGCAGTGACCTCAAGCGCGGTCAAGAGACCCAGTACTTC | CASSDLKRGQETQYF
TRBJ1-1 | - | many | TRBV4-1 | TGCGCCAGCAGCCAAGATGCGGGGAACACTGAAGCTTTCTTT | CASSQDAGNTEAFF
TRBJ1-2 | - | - | TRBV5-1 | TGCGCCAGCAGCATTGAGGAGGGAGTAGCACACTATGGCTACACCTTC | CASSIEEGVAHYGYTF
TRBJ2-5 | - | - | TRBV27 | TGTGCCAGCAGTAGGAGGGAGCAAGAGACCCAGTACTTC | CASSRREQETQYF
TRBJ2-7 | - | - | TRBV6-1 | TGTGCCAGCAGTGGAAAGGGGATAGTAGAGAGGTTGGGACAACCCTACGAGCAGTACTTC | CASSGKGIVERLGQPYEQYF
TRBJ2-7 | - | - | TRBV11-2 | TGTGCCAGCTCCGGGACTTTTAGCTCCTACGAGCAGTACTTC | CASSGTFSSYEQYF
TRBJ2-6 | - | - | TRBV7-2 | TGTGCCAGCAGCTCAGGGGCTGGGGCCAACGTCCTGACTTTC | CASSSGAGANVLTF
TRBJ1-2 | - | - | TRBV28 | TGTGCCAGCAGTTCCGGACAAAGCTACACCTTC | CASSSGQSYTF
TRBJ2-7 | - | - | TRBV27 | TGTGCCAGCAGTTTTACGGGCTACGAGCAGTACTTC | CASSFTGYEQYF
TRBJ2-6 | - | - | TRBV9 | TGTGCCAGCAGCGTCTTCGGCTCTGGGGCCAACGTCCTGACTTTC | CASSVFGSGANVLTF
TRBJ2-1 | TRBD2 | - | TRBV4-1 | TGCGCCAGCAGCCAAGATCTACTAGCGGGAGGATATCTACGGGAAAATGAGCAGTTCTTC | CASSQDLLAGGYLRENEQFF
TRBJ2-2 | TRBD1 | many | TRBV6-1 | TGTGCCAGCAGTGAAGCCATCGGGACAGGGGCCGGGGAGCTGTTTTTT | CASSEAIGTGAGELFF
TRBJ2-1 | TRBD2 | - | TRBV6-1 | TGTGCCAGCAGTGACCCACTAGCGGGAGGGAGGGATGAGCAGTTCTTC | CASSDPLAGGRDEQFF
TRBJ1-2 | TRBD1 | - | TRBV28 | TGTGCCAGCAGTTTCGTATTAGGAACAGGGGGTAATGGCTACACCTTC | CASSFVLGTGGNGYTF
TRBJ2-6 | - | - | TRBV6-1 | TGTGCCAGCAGTAAAGACACGTCTGGGGCCAACGTCCTGACTTTC | CASSKDTSGANVLTF
TRBJ2-7 | TRBD2 | - | TRBV11-2 | TGTGCCAGCTCAGTTGGGAGCGGGAGCGCCTCCTACGAGCAGTACTTC | CASSVGSGSASYEQYF
TRBJ2-1 | - | once | TRBV6-1 | TGTGCCATTCGGGACTTCTCCTACAATGAGCAGTTCTTC | CAIRDFSYNEQFF
TRBJ1-1 | TRBD1 | few | TRBV5-1 | TGCGCCAGCAGCTTGGAGCCAGGGCTACAGGGGGCTGAAGCTTTCTTT | CASSLEPGLQGAEAFF
TRBJ2-5 | - | - | TRBV5-1 | TGCGCCAGCAGCTTGCAGGGGAACCAAGAGACCCAGTACTTC | CASSLQGNQETQYF
TRBJ2-2 | - | - | TRBV5-1 | TGCGCCAGCAGCTTGGCATCCCCCGGGGAGCTGTTTTTT | CASSLASPGELFF
TRBJ1-4 | - | - | TRBV9 | TGTGCCAGCAGCGAATCCGGGGGGGCCACCAATGAAAAACTGTTTTTT | CASSESGGATNEKLFF
TRBJ2-5 | TRBD1 | once | TRBV11-1 | TGTGCCAGCAGCCACTATAGGGACAGGGTGAAATCCGAGACCCAGTACTTC | CASSHYRDRVKSETQYF
TRBJ2-5 | - | few | TRBV5-4 | TGTGCCAGCAGTCACGGGGGGCAGGAGACCCAGTACTTC | CASSHGGQETQYF
TRBJ2-3 | - | - | TRBV27 | TGTGCCAGCAGTCCACTGGTCCAAGATACGCAGTATTTT | CASSPLVQDTQYF
TRBJ2-1 | - | - | TRBV29-1 | TGCAGCGCCGAGGGACTTTTAAGCTCCTACAATGAGCAGTTCTTC | CSAEGLLSSYNEQFF
TRBJ1-2 | - | - | TRBV28 | TGTGCCAGCAGAAACCCCTGGGGGGGTGGGGGCTACACCTTC | CASRNPWGGGGYTF
TRBJ2-7 | TRBD2 | - | TRBV27 | TGTGCCAGCAGTTTGCGATATGGGACTAGCGGTTACGAGCAGTACTTC | CASSLRYGTSGYEQYF
TRBJ2-7 | - | - | TRBV9 | TGTGCCAGCAGCGTAGCAACCCCCGGGGGAGAGCAGTACTTC | CASSVATPGGEQYF
TRBJ1-3 | - | - | TRBV10-3 | TGTGCCATCAGCTCGGGGTTTTTCTCTGGAAACACCATATATTTT | CAISSGFFSGNTIYF
TRBJ2-1 | - | - | TRBV6-5 | TGTGCCAGCAGTTTACAGGGTTCCTACAATGAGCAGTTCTTC | CASSLQGSYNEQFF
TRBJ2-7 | TRBD2 | - | TRBV5-1 | TGCGCCAGCAGCCCTGGTCCTTCGGCTAGCGGTTCCTACGAGCAGTACTTC | CASSPGPSASGSYEQYF
TRBJ2-7 | TRBD1 | - | TRBV11-2 | TGTGCCAGCAGCGCCCGGAACGGGACAGCCGGAGCCCACTTC | CASSARNGTAGAHF
TRBJ2-7 | TRBD1 | - | TRBV4-1 | TGCGCCAGCAGCCAAGATCCTCCGGGACAGGGTAACGTCGAGCAGTACTTC | CASSQDPPGQGNVEQYF
TRBJ1-5 | - | - | TRBV28 | - | CASSLERDYSNQPQHF
TRBJ2-2 | - | - | TRBV28 | TGTGCCAGCAGTTTACCCCGGTTAGTTGAAGGGGGAAACACCGGGGAGCTGTTTTTT | CASSLPRLVEGGNTGELFF